The present TCR beta chain was sequenced within a study of cytomegalovirus exposure and HLA in healthy donors. V dropped 1 base and J dropped 7 bases, with 5 bases sitting between them. Looked up from germline, CDR1 is SGHNT and CDR2 is YENEEA. CDR3 size: 12 residues. Vbeta (60) and Jbeta (13) primers were used in the PCR. Measured with immunoSEQ multiplex PCR; TCRdb has only the in-frame clones, and not every one. Found here are 85,000 to 130,000 clones, 70% to 75% of them singletons; the top ten hold about 2.5%. The chain uses TRBV11-3 and TRBJ2-1; D remains unclear. This sequence was found in a female donor in good health and CMV-seronegative. Sequencing was carried out using PBMCs. CDR3 sequence (DNA): TGTGCCAGCAGCTTAGCTACGAATGAGCAGTTCTTC. It translates to CASSLATNEQFF. Full variable domain (rest looked up from reference TRBV11-3 and TRBJ2-1): EAGVVQSPRYKIIEKKQPVAFWCNPISGHNTLYWYLQNLGQGPELLIRYENEEAVDDSQLPKDRFSAERLKGVDSTLKIQPAELGDSAVYLCASSLATNEQFFGPGTRLTVL.